This entry lists 12 T cell receptor beta chains sequenced from one sample in a study of blood T cell repertoires in COVID-19. TCRdb's copy holds only in-frame clones and misses some; the assay was immunoSEQ multiplex PCR. This sample has about 88,000 clones, with 90% found just once. Material for sequencing was peripheral blood. The receptors here all came from a man aged 18 to 29 with COVID-19, enrolled during active disease.

This clone was counted between two and nine times. This sequence joins TRBV5-6 and TRBJ1-2, with D possibly being TRBD1 (5 bases). V was shortened by 4 bases and J by 0 bases, with 13 bases between the two germline ends. The germline V gene encodes CDR1 SGHDT and CDR2 YYEEEE. CDR3 length: 15 residues. CDR3 coding DNA: TGTGCCAGCAGCCCCATCACGACAGCTAACTATGGCTACACCTTC. This codes for CASSPITTANYGYTF.

The CDR3: CASSFGAGGRGYTF. The CDR3 nucleotides are TGTGCCAGCAGTTTTGGAGCGGGGGGGCGAGGCTACACCTTC. The chain combines TRBV28 with TRBJ1-2, with D possibly being TRBD1 (6 bases). With 3 bases removed from V and 8 bases from J, the gap between germline ends came to 16 bases. The CDR3 consists of 14 residues. Germline V lookup: CDR1 MDHEN, CDR2 SYDVKM.

The chain combines TRBV5-5 with TRBJ1-6; D may be TRBD1 (5 bases). V was shortened by 7 bases and J by 9 bases, with 20 bases between the two germline ends. The CDR3 extends over 15 amino acids. CDR1 is SGHKS, CDR2 YYEKEE, per germline (reference sequence). The DNA for the CDR3 is TGTGCCAGCGCCCTCGGGGGGAGTAAAGTTTCACCCCTCCACTTT. It translates to CASALGGSKVSPLHF.

The CDR3, as DNA: TGTGCCAGCAGCTTAGACGGGAGCAGCACCGGGGAGCTGTTTTTT. Protein product: CASSLDGSSTGELFF. The genes are TRBV7-9 and TRBJ2-2; tentatively, D is TRBD2 (6 bases). The CDR3 runs to 15 residues. Per the germline V gene, CDR1 is SEHNR and CDR2 is FQNEAQ (reference sequence). V was clipped by 1 base and J by 4 bases, with 10 bases between them.

The V gene is TRBV18, the J gene TRBJ2-2, with 7 bases aligning to TRBD2. Germline assignment: CDR1 KGHSH and CDR2 LQKENI. The CDR3 contains 14 residues. The V segment lost 3 bases and the J segment 2 bases; nucleotides outside the gene matches: 0. The CDR3 here is CASSPGLNTGELFF. The CDR3 nucleotides read TGTGCCAGCTCACCGGGACTAAACACCGGGGAGCTGTTTTTT.

This chain connects TRBV7-9 to TRBJ1-1; 9 bases are a match to TRBD1. The CDR3 covers 13 residues. Germline assignment: CDR1 SEHNR and CDR2 FQNEAQ (reference sequence). The V gene end was trimmed by 5 bases and the J gene end by 4 bases; junction bases not matched to a gene: 2. In DNA, the CDR3 is TGTGCCAGCAGCCAACAGGGGGCCACTGAAGCTTTCTTT. It codes for CASSQQGATEAFF.

V and J are TRBV7-2 and TRBJ2-5; possible D gene TRBD2, 5 bases. V lost 1 base and J 7 bases, leaving 10 bases between the germline ends. This CDR3 has 13 residues. CDR1 and CDR2 from the germline V gene are SGHTA and FQGNSA. CDR3 sequence reads: CASSLDTAGTQYF. As DNA, the CDR3 is TGTGCCAGCAGCTTAGATACTGCGGGGACCCAGTACTTC.

The chain carries TRBV4-3 and TRBJ2-6; 7 bases agree with TRBD1. After removal of 0 bases from V and 1 base from J, the junction contained 0 bases not matched to a gene. The germline V gene has CDR1 LGHNA and CDR2 YSLEER. The CDR3 sequence is 16 residues long. CDR3: CASSQETGSGANVLTF. The CDR3 DNA sequence: TGCGCCAGCAGCCAAGAGACAGGGTCTGGGGCCAACGTCCTGACTTTC.

The CDR3 reads CASSPGTGDSPLHF. The DNA for the CDR3 is TGTGCCAGCAGCCCCGGGACAGGGGATTCACCCCTCCACTTT. The V and J genes are TRBV5-6 and TRBJ1-6, with TRBD1 identical over 10 bases. V lost 4 bases to trimming and J lost 8 bases; unmatched junction nucleotides: 3. This CDR3 region has 14 residues. The germline CDR1 and CDR2 sequences are SGHDT and YYEEEE.

The CDR3 region is CASSHTSGRLFF. The CDR3 DNA sequence: TGTGCCAGCAGCCATACTAGCGGGAGACTGTTCTTC. The chain employs TRBV3-1 (or the pseudogene TRBV3-2) and TRBJ2-1, with 11 bases fitting TRBD2. Germline-derived CDR1 and CDR2 are LGHDT and YNNKEL (reference sequence). The CDR3 runs to 12 residues. V gave up 3 bases and J gave up 15 bases; unmatched junction bases: 4.

The chain uses TRBV28 and TRBJ2-1, with D uncertain. From germline, CDR1 is MDHEN and CDR2 SYDVKM. The CDR3 contains 15 residues. V dropped 6 bases and J dropped 0 bases, with 12 bases sitting between them. The CDR3 here is CASRTTENSYNEQFF. The CDR3 nucleotides are TGTGCCAGCAGAACAACAGAGAACTCCTACAATGAGCAGTTCTTC.

The chain combines TRBV5-6 with TRBJ1-1; 9 bases are shared with TRBD1. J lost 0 bases, V lost 2 bases, and 2 bases had no gene match. Germline V CDR1 and CDR2: SGHDT, YYEEEE. This CDR3 region has 15 residues. In DNA form, the CDR3 reads TGTGCCAGCAGCTTCGGACAGGGGATGAACACTGAAGCTTTCTTT. Translated: CASSFGQGMNTEAFF.